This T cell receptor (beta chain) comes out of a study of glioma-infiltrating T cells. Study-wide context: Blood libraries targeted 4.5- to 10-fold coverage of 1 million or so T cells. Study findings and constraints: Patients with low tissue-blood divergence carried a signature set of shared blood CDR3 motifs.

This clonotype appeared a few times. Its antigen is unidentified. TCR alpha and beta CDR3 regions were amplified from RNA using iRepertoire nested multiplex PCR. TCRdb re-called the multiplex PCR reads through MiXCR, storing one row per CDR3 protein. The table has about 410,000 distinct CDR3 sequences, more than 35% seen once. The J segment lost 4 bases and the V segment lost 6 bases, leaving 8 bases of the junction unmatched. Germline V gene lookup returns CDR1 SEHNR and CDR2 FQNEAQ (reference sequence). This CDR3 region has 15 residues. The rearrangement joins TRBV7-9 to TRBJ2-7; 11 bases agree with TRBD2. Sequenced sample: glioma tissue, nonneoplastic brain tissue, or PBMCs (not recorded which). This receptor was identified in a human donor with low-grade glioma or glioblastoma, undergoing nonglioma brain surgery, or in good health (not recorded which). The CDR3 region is CASRPRLAGPYEQYF. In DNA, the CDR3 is TGTGCCAGCAGGCCGCGACTAGCGGGACCGTACGAGCAGTACTTC. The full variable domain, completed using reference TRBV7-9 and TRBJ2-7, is DTGVSQNPRHKITKRGQNVTFRCDPISEHNRLYWYRQTLGQGPEFLTYFQNEAQLEKSRLLSDRFSAERPKGSFSTLEIQRTEQGDSAMYLCASRPRLAGPYEQYFGPGTRLTVT.